This T cell receptor beta chain was captured in a study of shared clonotypes between healthy human individuals (dated by TCRdb to 2020 to 2021). In terms of the full investigation: The cohort included three men and a couple of women between 18 and 49 years of age. For each donor, three plates each were used for CD4 naive and CD4 memory, two plates were used for CD8 naive, and one plate was used for CD8 memory. Blood TCR repertoires of four to six healthy adults were deeply sequenced to estimate repertoire size and the extent of clonotype sharing between individuals. Different laboratories and diverse techniques were used to prepare libraries and sequence TCR repertoires, to increase sequencing depth and limit assay-specific biases. Each donor's leukapheresis produced roughly between about 0.8 and 8.9 billion PBMCs.

Broad study findings and their caveats: Estimated clonotype richness was generally larger for naive than for memory subsets. Compared with non-shared clonotypes, clonotypes shared by all four sorted-subset donors had higher generation probabilities. Sharing across a few donors was observed for around 5% of naive CD4, about 3.2% of naive CD8, 2% to 2.5% of memory CD4, and about 0.39% of memory CD8 clonotypes. Pairwise subsampling led to the expectation that sequencing depth would affect the degree of clonotype sharing among donors. The genetic and exposure-history diversity represented was limited by the small number of donors. Incomplete sequencing was indicated by rarefaction of sorted-subset datasets, despite the large sequencing depth. Sampling was restricted to blood, and TCR repertoires in tissues likely differ from the TCR repertoires found in blood.

The CDR3, from cysteine to phenylalanine, totals 12 residues. Only CDR3 DNA remains: 36 bases, in frame from the first base. The germline V gene yields SNHLY for CDR1 and FYNNEI for CDR2. The junction carries 9 bases between V and J, which are trimmed by 10 bases and 0 bases respectively. CD8 naive samples were obtained by positive selection for CCR7 among CD45RO-negative cells, yielding a CD45RA+CCR7+ population from which TemRA cells were excluded. Healthy HIV-negative adults with no recently reported acute infections or vaccinations were included as donors. Every donor was a Caucasian adult living in Nashville, Tennessee, USA. Blood was collected by leukapheresis, and PBMCs were isolated by Ficoll-Histopaque density gradient centrifugation and then cryopreserved in liquid nitrogen vapor phase. Analytical flow cytometry was used to check the purity and quantity of each magnetically sorted T cell population. Each sorted fraction had its genomic DNA isolated and then quantified by UV absorbance on a Nanodrop 2000c.

Using the deep immunoSEQ assay, TCR CDR3 regions were amplified from genomic DNA by multiplex PCR. Genomic DNA extracted from each cell subset was distributed evenly over all wells of several immunoSEQ 96-well plates, and each plate served as one replicate. For sorted subsets, about 210 ng of genomic DNA, equivalent to roughly 33,000 T cell genomes, went into each replicate PCR. The purified libraries were quantified using a Qubit 3.0 fluorometer, sized with a Bioanalyzer 2100, and then quantified again using the KAPA Library Quantification kit. Every immunoSEQ 96-well plate was sequenced on a separate single-read 150-cycle Illumina NextSeq 550 flow cell. Per the source publication's procedure: Because the immunoSEQ output included only junctional sequences and no quality scores, the filtering could not be the same as the filtering used for full-length reads. Sequences were annotated with PyIR, a Python wrapper for IgBLAST v1.9, using IMGT germline references to assign V/J genes and CDR3. Any read was removed if the V/J assignment was weak (E-value above 1e-6), the CDR3 was missing, or the read contained stop codons, out-of-frame junctions, or ambiguous translated residues. V3J clonotypes were defined by identical inferred V gene, J gene, and CDR3 amino acid sequence. Percentage overlap between repertoires was computed as shared unique clonotypes divided by the size of the smaller repertoire. RTK rarefaction, the Chao1 estimator, and Recon v2.1 estimates of unobserved clonotypes were used to assess repertoire richness. For all TCRbeta clonotypes obtained by the gDNA method from a handful of donors, generation probabilities were computed with OLGA. TCRdb mirrors the immuneACCESS table, restricted to in-frame sequences. Some clones are absent from its copies; in checked studies, under half trace to an unresolved V gene, and the reason for the others is unknown. V and J calls and clone size are as listed in that table; D and trimming were resolved from the DNA. The sample profile shows 1.5 million to 2.5 million clones; roughly 94% of them were found once. The ten most abundant clones make up roughly 1.2% of the sample.

This clone was counted once. The target of this receptor is not known. The input lacks base qualities; no much larger clone sits a single base away. The source is a man aged 18 to 35 in good health. Source material: naive CD8+ T cells sorted from blood. The cell subset or site label here, explained by the study, means: CD45RA+CCR7+. This receptor chain uses TRBV2 and TRBJ2-5; the D segment could be TRBD1, given 5 matching bases. In nucleotides, the sequence is TGTGCCATACGACAGTACCAAGAGACCCAGTACTTC. Translation gives CAIRQYQETQYF.